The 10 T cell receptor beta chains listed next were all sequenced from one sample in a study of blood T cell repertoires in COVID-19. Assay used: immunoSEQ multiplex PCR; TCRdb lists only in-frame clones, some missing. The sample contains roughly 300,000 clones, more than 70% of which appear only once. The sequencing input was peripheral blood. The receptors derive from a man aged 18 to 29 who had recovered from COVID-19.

The CDR3 protein is CASGLRGNEQYF. In nucleotides, the CDR3 is TGTGCTAGTGGTTTGAGGGGAAACGAGCAGTACTTC. J is TRBJ2-7 and V is TRBV12-5, with a possible D match to TRBD1 (5 bases). Germline lookup yields CDR1 LGHNT and CDR2 FRNRAP. The CDR3 runs 12 residues. The germline V and J ends were trimmed by 2 bases and 5 bases, with 7 bases remaining between them.

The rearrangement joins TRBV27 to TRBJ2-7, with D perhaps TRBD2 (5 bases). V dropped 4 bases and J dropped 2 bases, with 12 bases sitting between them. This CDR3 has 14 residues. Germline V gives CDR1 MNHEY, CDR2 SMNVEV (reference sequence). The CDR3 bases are TGTGCCAGCAGTTGGAACAGCGGAGCCTACGAGCAGTACTTC. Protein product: CASSWNSGAYEQYF.

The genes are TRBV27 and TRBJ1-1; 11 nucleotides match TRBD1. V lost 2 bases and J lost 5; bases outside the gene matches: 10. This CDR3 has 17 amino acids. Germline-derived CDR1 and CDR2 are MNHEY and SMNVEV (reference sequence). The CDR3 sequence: CASSLVRIRDRGTEAFF. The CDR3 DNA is TGTGCCAGCAGTTTAGTACGTATTCGGGACAGGGGGACTGAAGCTTTCTTT.

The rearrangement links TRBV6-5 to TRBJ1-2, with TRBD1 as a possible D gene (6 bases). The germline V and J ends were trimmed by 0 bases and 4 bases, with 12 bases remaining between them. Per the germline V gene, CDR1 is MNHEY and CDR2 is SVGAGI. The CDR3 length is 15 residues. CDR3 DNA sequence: TGTGCCAGCAGTTACTCGATCACAGGGTCCTATGGCTACACCTTC. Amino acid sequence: CASSYSITGSYGYTF.

CDR3 in DNA: TGTGCCAGCAGCCCCCTGGGGGGGTACACCGGGGAGCTGTTTTTT. Its translation is CASSPLGGYTGELFF. V usage is TRBV7-2 and J usage is TRBJ2-2; TRBD2 matches at 7 bases. Germline CDR1 reads SGHTA; CDR2 reads FQGNSA. V shed 5 bases, J shed 3 bases, and the junction held 6 bases outside the gene matches. This CDR3 contains 15 residues.

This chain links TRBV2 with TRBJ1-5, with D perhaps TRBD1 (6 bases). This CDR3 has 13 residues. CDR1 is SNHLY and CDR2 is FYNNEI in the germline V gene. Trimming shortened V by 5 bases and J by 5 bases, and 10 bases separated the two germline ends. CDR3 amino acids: CASSYYRDQPQHF. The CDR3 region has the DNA TGTGCCAGCAGTTATTACAGGGATCAGCCCCAGCATTTT. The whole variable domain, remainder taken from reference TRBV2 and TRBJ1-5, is EPEVTQTPSHQVTQMGQEVILRCVPISNHLYFYWYRQILGQKVEFLVSFYNNEISEKSEIFDDQFSVERPDGSNFTLKIRSTKLEDSAMYFCASSYYRDQPQHFGDGTRLSIL.

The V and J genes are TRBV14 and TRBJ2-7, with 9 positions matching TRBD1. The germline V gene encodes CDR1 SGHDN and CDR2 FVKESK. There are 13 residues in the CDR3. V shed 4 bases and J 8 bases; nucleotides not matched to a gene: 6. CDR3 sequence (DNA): TGTGCCAGCAGCCCTCGGGACAGGGAAAAGCAGTACTTC. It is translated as CASSPRDREKQYF.

CDR3 bases: TGTGCCAGCAGTTTAAACAGGGGAGATACGCAGTATTTT. Protein product: CASSLNRGDTQYF. V is TRBV12-3 or TRBV12-4 and J is TRBJ2-3; 7 bases agree with TRBD1. V shed 2 bases, J shed 5 bases, and the junction held 1 base outside the gene matches. The CDR3 spans 13 residues.

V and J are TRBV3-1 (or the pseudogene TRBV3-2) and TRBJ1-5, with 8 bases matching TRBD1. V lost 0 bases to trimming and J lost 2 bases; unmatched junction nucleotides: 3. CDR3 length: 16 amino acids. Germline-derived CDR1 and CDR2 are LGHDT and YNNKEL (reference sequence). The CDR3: CASSQDQGAGNQPQHF. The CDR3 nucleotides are TGTGCCAGCAGCCAAGATCAGGGGGCTGGCAATCAGCCCCAGCATTTT.

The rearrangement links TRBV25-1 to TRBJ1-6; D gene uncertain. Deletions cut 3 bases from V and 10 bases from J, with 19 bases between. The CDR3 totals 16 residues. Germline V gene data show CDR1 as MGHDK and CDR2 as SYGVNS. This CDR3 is CASSDSWTEYESPLHF. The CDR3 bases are TGTGCCAGCAGTGACTCATGGACTGAATATGAGTCACCCCTCCACTTT.